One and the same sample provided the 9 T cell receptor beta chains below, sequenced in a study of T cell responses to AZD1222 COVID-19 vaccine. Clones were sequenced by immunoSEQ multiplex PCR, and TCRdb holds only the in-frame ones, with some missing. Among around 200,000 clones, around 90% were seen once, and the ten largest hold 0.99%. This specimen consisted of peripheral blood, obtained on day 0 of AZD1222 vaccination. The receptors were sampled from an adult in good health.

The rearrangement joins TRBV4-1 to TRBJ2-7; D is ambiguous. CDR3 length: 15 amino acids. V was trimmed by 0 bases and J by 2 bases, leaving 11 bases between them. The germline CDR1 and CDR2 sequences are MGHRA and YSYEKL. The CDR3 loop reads CASSQDGRNTYEQYF. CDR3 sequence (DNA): TGCGCCAGCAGCCAAGATGGAAGGAACACCTACGAGCAGTACTTC.

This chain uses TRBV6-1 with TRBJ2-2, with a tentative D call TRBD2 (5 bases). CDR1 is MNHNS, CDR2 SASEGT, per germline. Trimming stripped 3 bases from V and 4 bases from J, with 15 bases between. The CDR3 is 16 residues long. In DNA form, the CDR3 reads TGTGCCAGCAGTGAGGTCCGAGGGATGCGCACCGGGGAGCTGTTTTTT. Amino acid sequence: CASSEVRGMRTGELFF.

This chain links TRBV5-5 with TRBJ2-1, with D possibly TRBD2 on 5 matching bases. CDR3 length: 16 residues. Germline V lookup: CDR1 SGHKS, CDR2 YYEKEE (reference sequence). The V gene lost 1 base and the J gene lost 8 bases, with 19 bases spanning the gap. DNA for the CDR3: TGTGCCAGCAGCTTGTCCCTAGCTCTGGCCCGCGATGAGCAGTTCTTC. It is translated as CASSLSLALARDEQFF.

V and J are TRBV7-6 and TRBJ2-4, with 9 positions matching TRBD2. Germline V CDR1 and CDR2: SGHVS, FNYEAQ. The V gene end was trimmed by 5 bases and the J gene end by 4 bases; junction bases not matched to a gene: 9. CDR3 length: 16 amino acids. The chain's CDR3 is CASSPTSGRLKNIQYF. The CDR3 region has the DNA TGTGCCAGCAGCCCAACTAGCGGGCGACTAAAAAACATTCAGTACTTC. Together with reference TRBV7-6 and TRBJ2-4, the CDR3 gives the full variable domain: GAGVSQSPRYKVTKRGQDVALRCDPISGHVSLYWYRQALGQGPEFLTYFNYEAQQDKSGLPNDRFSAERPEGSISTLTIQRTEQRDSAMYRCASSPTSGRLKNIQYFGAGTRLSVL.

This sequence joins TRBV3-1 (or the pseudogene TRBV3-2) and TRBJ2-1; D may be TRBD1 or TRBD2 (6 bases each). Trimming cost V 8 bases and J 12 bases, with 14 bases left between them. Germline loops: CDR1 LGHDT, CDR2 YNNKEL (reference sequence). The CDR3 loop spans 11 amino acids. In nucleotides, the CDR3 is TGTGCCAGCGGCAGGGGCGGGATGCAGTTCTTC. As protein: CASGRGGMQFF.

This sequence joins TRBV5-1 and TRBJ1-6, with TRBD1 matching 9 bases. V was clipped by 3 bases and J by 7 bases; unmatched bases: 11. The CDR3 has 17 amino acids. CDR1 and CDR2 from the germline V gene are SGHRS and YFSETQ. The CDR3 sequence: CASSYTGTGRGNSPLHF. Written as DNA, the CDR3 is TGCGCCAGCAGCTACACCGGGACAGGGCGAGGGAATTCACCCCTCCACTTT.

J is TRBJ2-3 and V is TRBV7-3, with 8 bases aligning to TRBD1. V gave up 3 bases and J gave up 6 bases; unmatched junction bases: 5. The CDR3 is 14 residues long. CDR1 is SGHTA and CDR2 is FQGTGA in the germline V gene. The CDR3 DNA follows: TGTGCCAGCAGCTTCCGGGACAGGTCTGATACGCAGTATTTT. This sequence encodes CASSFRDRSDTQYF. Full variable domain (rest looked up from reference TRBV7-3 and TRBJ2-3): GAGVSQTPSNKVTEKGKYVELRCDPISGHTALYWYRQSLGQGPEFLIYFQGTGAADDSGLPNDRFFAVRPEGSVSTLKIQRTERGDSAVYLCASSFRDRSDTQYFGPGTRLTVL.

The CDR3 DNA is TGTGCCAGTAGTAGACAGGGCTTGAACACCGGGGAGCTGTTTTTT. It codes for CASSRQGLNTGELFF. The chain joins TRBV19 to TRBJ2-2, with 7 bases matching TRBD1. Looked up from germline, CDR1 is LNHDA and CDR2 is SQIVND (reference sequence). The CDR3 is 15 amino acids. V shed 4 bases and J 1 base; nucleotides not matched to a gene: 3.

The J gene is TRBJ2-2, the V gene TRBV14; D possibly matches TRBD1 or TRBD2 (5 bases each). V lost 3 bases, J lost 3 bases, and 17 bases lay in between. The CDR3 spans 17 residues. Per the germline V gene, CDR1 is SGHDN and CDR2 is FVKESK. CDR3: CASSHGLGDRYTGELFF. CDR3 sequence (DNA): TGTGCCAGCAGCCACGGATTGGGGGATCGGTACACCGGGGAGCTGTTTTTT.